These T cell receptor beta chains were read from a single sample in a study of T cell repertoires in cytomegalovirus infection. TCRdb called the reads again in MiXCR, with one record for every CDR3 protein. The table includes 150,000 to 200,000 distinct CDR3 sequences, less than 25% detected once. The antigens these receptors bind are not known. The starting material was CD8+ T cells from cultured PBMCs, obtained from culture after CMV antigen stimulation. All receptors derive from a human donor in good health (CMV status not recorded). Some clones in this sample may be carry-over from other donors' samples. CDR3s include the opening cysteine and the closing phenylalanine or tryptophan. A D gene is named only where the DNA matches it firmly. The size field is filled for only some rows; it gives once, few, many or a size class.

d_call cdr3_length j_call v_call clone_size cdr3_nt cdr3_aa
- 13 TRBJ1-1 TRBV7-6 - TGTGCCAGCAGCCCGAGGGAGTACACTGAAGCTTTCTTT CASSPREYTEAFF
- 15 TRBJ1-1 TRBV7-6 - TGTGCCAGCAGCTTAGGGGCAGGGCCCCGTCCCGAAGCTTTCTTT CASSLGAGPRPEAFF
TRBD1 14 TRBJ1-4 TRBV11-2 few TGTGCCAGCAGCTCCAGGGGGAATGGTGAAAAACTGTTTTTT CASSSRGNGEKLFF
TRBD2 16 TRBJ2-7 TRBV7-2 many TGTGCCAGCAGCCCACTAGCGGGGGTAGAGTCCTACGAGCAGTACTTC CASSPLAGVESYEQYF
- 16 TRBJ2-7 TRBV7-2 - TGTGCCAGCAGCTTCCGCGGACTGCTAGATGCCTACGAGCAGTACTTC CASSFRGLLDAYEQYF
- 13 TRBJ2-3 TRBV12-3/TRBV12-4 - TGTGCCAGCACGACGGGGCGCACAGATACGCAGTATTTT CASTTGRTDTQYF
TRBD2 13 TRBJ2-5 TRBV19 - TGTGCCAGTCTAGCGGGGGATCAAGAGACCCAGTACTTC CASLAGDQETQYF
- 13 TRBJ1-1 TRBV7-9 - TGTGCCAGCAGCCACCAGAGTAACACTGAAGCTTTCTTT CASSHQSNTEAFF
TRBD1 16 TRBJ1-1 TRBV6-2/TRBV6-3 - TGTGCCAGCAGGGAACTGGGGACAGGGCTGAACACTGAAGCTTTCTTT CASRELGTGLNTEAFF
TRBD2 14 TRBJ2-5 TRBV5-4 few TGTGCCAGCAGTCCCGGACTAGCTGACGAGACCCAGTACTTC CASSPGLADETQYF
- 13 TRBJ2-7 TRBV20-1 once TGCAGTGCCCCGGGCGTGGGGTGGGGCGAGCAGTACTTC CSAPGVGWGEQYF
TRBD2 15 TRBJ2-5 TRBV11-2 - TGTGCCAGCAACCGGGGGGGTCAGATCCAGGAGACCCAGTACTTC CASNRGGQIQETQYF
- 13 TRBJ2-5 TRBV7-2 - TGTGCCAGCAGGTCCACTAGTTGGGAGACCCAGTACTTC CASRSTSWETQYF
- 11 TRBJ1-2 TRBV12-3/TRBV12-4 - TGTGCCAGCAGAACTAACTATGGCTACACCTTC CASRTNYGYTF
TRBD1 21 TRBJ1-5 TRBV19 few TGTGCCAGTAGTATATCCCCCTTTGACAGGGGAGGCCCTCGACACAATCAGCCCCAGCATTTT CASSISPFDRGGPRHNQPQHF
- 14 TRBJ1-1 TRBV27 - TGTGCCAGCAGTTTATCAGGCGAGGGCGCTGAAGCTTTCTTT CASSLSGEGAEAFF
- 15 TRBJ2-2 TRBV12-3/TRBV12-4 - TGTGCCAGCAGTTGGGGGACATCGAACACCGGGGAGCTGTTTTTT CASSWGTSNTGELFF
TRBD1 16 TRBJ1-1 TRBV7-9 few TGTGCCAGCAGCTCGGACAGGGGGCCAAGGAGCACTGAAGCTTTCTTT CASSSDRGPRSTEAFF
TRBD2 18 TRBJ2-2 TRBV27 - TGTGCCAGCAGTTTTGGTGTTCCCGGGACTACGAACACCGGGGAGCTGTTTTTT CASSFGVPGTTNTGELFF
- 14 TRBJ1-1 TRBV6-1 - TGTGCCAGCGGGTCGGGACGGCTGAACACTGAAGCTTTCTTT CASGSGRLNTEAFF
TRBD1 15 TRBJ1-5 TRBV7-8 many TGTGCCAGCAGCGCCTTACAGGGGCCGAGTCAGCCCCAGCATTTT CASSALQGPSQPQHF
TRBD1 15 TRBJ1-4 TRBV7-9 - TGTGCCAGCAGCCCCACAGGGGATCGGAATGAAAAACTGTTTTTT CASSPTGDRNEKLFF
- 15 TRBJ1-1 TRBV7-3 - TGTGCCAGCAGCAGCAACGGGCGTCAAAACACTGAAGCTTTCTTT CASSSNGRQNTEAFF
TRBD1 13 TRBJ1-5 TRBV20-1 few TGCAGTACGGACAGGGGGAGCAATCAGCCCCAGCATTTT CSTDRGSNQPQHF
- 22 TRBJ2-3 TRBV20-1 once TGCAGTGCGGTGGATCTCCTCTTTGCGAGCCGTGCTAGATCTCTAAGCACAGATACGCAGTATTTT CSAVDLLFASRARSLSTDTQYF
- 12 TRBJ2-7 TRBV5-1 - TGCGCCAGCAGCGAGGACGGCCACGAGCAGTACTTC CASSEDGHEQYF
TRBD2 18 TRBJ2-1 TRBV7-3 few TGTGCCAGCAGCTTAAGTGGACTAGCGGGGGGCTCCTACAATGAGCAGTTCTTC CASSLSGLAGGSYNEQFF
TRBD2 17 TRBJ2-7 TRBV27 few TGTGCCAGCAGTTTATTCCCAGCGGGGGTAAAATCCTACGAGCAGTACTTC CASSLFPAGVKSYEQYF
- 13 TRBJ2-5 TRBV4-1 few TGCGCCAGCAGCCAAGGGCAGGGCGAGACCCAGTACTTC CASSQGQGETQYF
- 16 TRBJ2-5 TRBV12-3/TRBV12-4 many TGTGCCAGCAGTCCCGGACTCGGACAGTACCAAGAGACCCAGTACTTC CASSPGLGQYQETQYF
TRBD1 14 TRBJ1-2 TRBV30 - TGTGCCTGGAGTACCTTCACAGGGGACTATGGCTACACCTTC CAWSTFTGDYGYTF
- 13 TRBJ2-3 TRBV7-2 few TGTGCCAGCAGCTTAGTTCCCACAGATACGCAGTATTTT CASSLVPTDTQYF
- 16 TRBJ2-2 TRBV4-3 - TGCGCCAGCAGCCAAGATTCTTACCCGAGGGGCGGGGAGCTGTTTTTT CASSQDSYPRGGELFF
- 17 TRBJ2-2 TRBV7-6 - TGTGCCAGCAGCCACCCGCGCGCGCTCCCGAACACCGGGGAGCTGTTTTTT CASSHPRALPNTGELFF
TRBD1 16 TRBJ1-2 TRBV4-1 - TGCGCCAGCAGCCAATCGGGACAGAGAACTAACTATGGCTACACCTTC CASSQSGQRTNYGYTF
TRBD1 17 TRBJ1-6 TRBV6-6 few TGTGCCAGCAGTACCGGACAGGGGAGGTCCTATAATTCACCCCTCCACTTT CASSTGQGRSYNSPLHF
- 15 TRBJ2-1 TRBV29-1 few TGCAGCGTTGGAATAGGAGGGGGGGATAACAATGAGCAGTTCTTC CSVGIGGGDNNEQFF
- 14 TRBJ2-5 TRBV9 few TGTGCCAGCAGCGTAGGTAGCGGCCAAGAGACCCAGTACTTC CASSVGSGQETQYF
- 10 TRBJ1-1 TRBV6-6 - TGTGCCAGCAGTGGGCATGAAGCTTTCTTT CASSGHEAFF
- 16 TRBJ2-7 TRBV7-8 few TGTGCCAGCAGCTTTTCAGGGTCCCTAATTTCCTACGAGCAGTACTTC CASSFSGSLISYEQYF
TRBD1 15 TRBJ1-5 TRBV7-8 few TGTGCCAGCAGCGGAGACAGGGGGCTTTCGCAGCCCCAGCATTTT CASSGDRGLSQPQHF
TRBD1 17 TRBJ2-2 TRBV11-3 - TGTGCCAGCAGCTTAGATTTGACAGGGGAAAGCACCGGGGAGCTGTTTTTT CASSLDLTGESTGELFF
- 15 TRBJ1-2 TRBV28 - TGTGCCAGCAGTTTATCGAGAGGAGGGGCGGATGGCTACACCTTC CASSLSRGGADGYTF
- 24 TRBJ2-3 TRBV12-3/TRBV12-4 once TGTGCCAGCAGTTTAAGCTTCGCGCAGCGGGTGCTACGCCCCACTACCGGCCGCACAGATACGCAGTATTTT CASSLSFAQRVLRPTTGRTDTQYF
- 14 TRBJ2-1 TRBV6-2/TRBV6-3 - TGTGCCAGCAGTTATGGCCCCCGGCCCAATGAGCAGTTCTTC CASSYGPRPNEQFF
- 15 TRBJ2-5 TRBV7-2 - TGTGCCAGCAGCTTAGGCGGAGGTAGGGAAGAGACCCAGTACTTC CASSLGGGREETQYF
- 12 TRBJ2-1 TRBV5-6 few TGTGCCAGCAGCTTGGACACGCCAGAGCAGTTCTTC CASSLDTPEQFF
- 16 TRBJ2-1 TRBV4-1 many TGCGCCAGCAGCCAAGCCCCCCGGGTTTCGGGCAATGAGCAGTTCTTC CASSQAPRVSGNEQFF
TRBD1 15 TRBJ1-2 TRBV7-8 - TGTGCCAGCAGCTTAGATTCAGGGGGCTTTCCTGGCTACACCTTC CASSLDSGGFPGYTF